This TCR beta chain emerged from a study of cytomegalovirus exposure and HLA in healthy donors (dated by TCRdb to 2017 to 2019). Looking at the study overall: A later analysis indicated that the roughly 120 validation repertoires were generated on the platform also employed for the roughly 650 repertoires of the first cohort. The study aimed to test whether cataloging public T cell receptors could reveal signatures of past pathogen exposure. In addition to the first cohort of about 650 subjects, a separate validation cohort of 100 to 150 different subjects was used. High-throughput TCR immunosequencing, statistical association of individual TCRs with disease status, and machine learning were combined to predict cytomegalovirus infection status.

The donors were included in the validation cohort of some 120 subjects, a group kept apart from the roughly 610-subject first cohort. What the authors observed across the whole study: A later analysis lacked HLA typing for the validation cohort, so it scored co-occurrence in that cohort across all 120 or so repertoires. Subsequent analysis determined that TCRs grouped into clusters in the first cohort also showed a tendency toward co-occurrence across the roughly 110 validation repertoires, and 90% to 95% of cluster scores exceeded 0. Most TCR sequences were seen in very few donors, while some public TCRs were found in many individuals. The authors suggested that the approach could potentially be extended to other disease states and immunological phenotypes. The study listed 150 to 200 TCR beta chains as associated with cytomegalovirus. In vitro tests confirmed that three of the cytomegalovirus-associated TCR beta chains recognize cytomegalovirus antigens. The classifier was reported to diagnose cytomegalovirus status with high specificity and sensitivity in both the original and validation cohorts.

Turning to this clone: The specificity of this receptor is unknown. One base away there is no much larger clone; base qualities are not given.

The method behind the library was the immunoSEQ multiplex PCR assay. Per the source publication's procedure: A statistical classification framework was built to diagnose cytomegalovirus status from the catalog of TCR beta chain sequences. Not all clones reach the TCRdb copy of this immuneACCESS table, which keeps in-frame sequences only. Checked studies attribute under half of the gap to unresolved V genes and leave the rest unexplained. That table supplies the V and J calls and clone size; D and trimming were determined from the DNA. The sample includes 80,000 to 95,000 clones, with 95% to 96% observed a single time. The ten largest make up roughly 1.3% of the sample. This clonotype originated in a woman aged 18-29 years in good health and CMV-seronegative. The sample comprised PBMCs.

CDR3 region: CASSSGTGYDEQYF. The sequence in DNA is TGCGCCAGCAGCTCCGGGACAGGGTATGACGAGCAGTACTTC. The V and J segments used are TRBV4-1 and TRBJ2-7; 9 middle bases align to TRBD1. Unmatched junction bases come to 7, with V trimmed by 5 bases and J by 5 bases. Spanning cysteine to phenylalanine, the CDR3 consists of 14 amino acids. CDR3 DNA only is kept here, 42 bases in frame from base 1. The germline V gene encodes CDR1 MGHRA and CDR2 YSYEKL.